This T cell receptor (beta chain) was sequenced during a study of blood T cell repertoires in COVID-19. Study background: Donors in the United States, Italy and Spain gave samples during acute or convalescent COVID-19.

Germline CDR1 DFQATT, CDR2 SNEGSKA (reference sequence). J lost 8 bases, V lost 3 bases, and 10 bases had no gene match. The CDR3 loop spans 15 amino acids. Clones were sequenced by immunoSEQ multiplex PCR, and TCRdb holds only the in-frame ones, with some missing. Among a few hundred thousand clones, roughly 85% were seen once, and the ten largest hold 3.6%. The sequenced sample consisted of peripheral blood. The rearrangement uses TRBV20-1 and TRBJ2-1; the match to TRBD2 covers 10 bases. The receptor was isolated from a woman aged 18-35 years with acute or convalescent COVID-19. For the CDR3, the DNA is TGCAGTGCTAGTCCCACTAGCGGGAACTTCTATGAGCAGTTCTTC. It specifies CSASPTSGNFYEQFF.